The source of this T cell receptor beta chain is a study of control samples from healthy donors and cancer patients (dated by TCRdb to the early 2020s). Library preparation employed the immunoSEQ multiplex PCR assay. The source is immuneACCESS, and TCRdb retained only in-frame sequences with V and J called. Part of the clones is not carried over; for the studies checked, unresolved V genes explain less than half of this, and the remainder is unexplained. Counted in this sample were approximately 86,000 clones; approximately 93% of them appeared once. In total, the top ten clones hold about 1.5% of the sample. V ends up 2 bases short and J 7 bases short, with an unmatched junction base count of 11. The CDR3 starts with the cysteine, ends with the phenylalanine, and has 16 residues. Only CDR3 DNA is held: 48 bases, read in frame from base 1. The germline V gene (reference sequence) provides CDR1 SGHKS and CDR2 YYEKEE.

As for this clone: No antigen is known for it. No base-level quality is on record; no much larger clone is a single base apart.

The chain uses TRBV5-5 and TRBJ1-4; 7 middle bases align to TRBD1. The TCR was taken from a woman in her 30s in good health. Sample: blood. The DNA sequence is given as TGTGCCAGCAGCTTAGGGGGCGGGAGGTTGAGTGAAAAACTGTTTTTT. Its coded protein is CASSLGGGRLSEKLFF.